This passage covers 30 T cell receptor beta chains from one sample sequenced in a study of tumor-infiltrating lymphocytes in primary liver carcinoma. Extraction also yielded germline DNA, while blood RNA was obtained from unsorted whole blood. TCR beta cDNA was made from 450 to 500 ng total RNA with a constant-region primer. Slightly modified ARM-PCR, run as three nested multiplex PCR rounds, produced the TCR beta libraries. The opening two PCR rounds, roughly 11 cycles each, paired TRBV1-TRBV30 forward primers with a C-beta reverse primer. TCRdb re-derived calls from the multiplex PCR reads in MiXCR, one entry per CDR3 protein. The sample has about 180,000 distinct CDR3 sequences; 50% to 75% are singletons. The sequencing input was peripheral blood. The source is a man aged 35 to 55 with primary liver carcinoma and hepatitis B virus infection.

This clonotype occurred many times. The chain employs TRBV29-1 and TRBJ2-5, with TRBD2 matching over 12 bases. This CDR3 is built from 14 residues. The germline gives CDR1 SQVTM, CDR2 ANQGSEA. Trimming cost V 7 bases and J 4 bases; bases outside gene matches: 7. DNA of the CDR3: TGCAGCGGCCTAGCGGGAGGGCCGGGAGAGACCCAGTACTTC. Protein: CSGLAGGPGETQYF.

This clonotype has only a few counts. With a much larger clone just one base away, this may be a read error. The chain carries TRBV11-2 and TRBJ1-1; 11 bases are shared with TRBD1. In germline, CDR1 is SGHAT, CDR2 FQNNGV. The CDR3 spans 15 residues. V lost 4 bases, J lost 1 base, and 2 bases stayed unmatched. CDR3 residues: CASSWGQGENTEAFF. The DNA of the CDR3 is TGTGCCAGCAGCTGGGGACAGGGGGAGAACACTGAAGCTTTCTTT.

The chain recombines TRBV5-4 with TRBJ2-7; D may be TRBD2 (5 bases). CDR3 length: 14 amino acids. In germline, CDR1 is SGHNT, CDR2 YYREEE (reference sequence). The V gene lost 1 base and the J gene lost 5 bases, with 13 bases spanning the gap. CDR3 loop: CASSLLEGEDEQYF. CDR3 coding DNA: TGTGCCAGCAGCTTGCTAGAGGGAGAAGACGAGCAGTACTTC.

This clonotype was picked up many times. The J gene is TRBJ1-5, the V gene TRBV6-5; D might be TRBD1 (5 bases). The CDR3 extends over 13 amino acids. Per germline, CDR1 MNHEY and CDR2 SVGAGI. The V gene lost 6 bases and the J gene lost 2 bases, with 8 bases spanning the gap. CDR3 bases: TGTGCCAGCAGGGGGGGAGGCAATCAGCCCCAGCATTTT. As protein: CASRGGGNQPQHF.

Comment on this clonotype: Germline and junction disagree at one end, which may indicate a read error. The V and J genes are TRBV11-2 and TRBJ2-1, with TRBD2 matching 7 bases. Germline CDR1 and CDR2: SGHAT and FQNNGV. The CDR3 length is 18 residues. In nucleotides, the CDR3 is TGTGCCAGCAGCCCACGACTAGCAGGATCTAGCTCCTACAGTGAGCAGTTCTTC. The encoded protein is CASSPRLAGSSSYSEQFF.

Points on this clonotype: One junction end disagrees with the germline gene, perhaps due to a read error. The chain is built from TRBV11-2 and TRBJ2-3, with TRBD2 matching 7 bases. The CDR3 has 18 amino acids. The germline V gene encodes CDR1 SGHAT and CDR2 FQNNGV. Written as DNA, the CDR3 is TGTCCCAGCAGCCCCCGCGTGGGCGGGAGCGGATTCGCAGATACGCAGTATTTT. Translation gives CPSSPRVGGSGFADTQYF.

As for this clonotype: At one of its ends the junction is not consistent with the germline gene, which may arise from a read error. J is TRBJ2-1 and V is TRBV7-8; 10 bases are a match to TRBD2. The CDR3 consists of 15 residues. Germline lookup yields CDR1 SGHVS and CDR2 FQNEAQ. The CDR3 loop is CASSPGLADYSEQFF. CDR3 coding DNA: TGTGCGAGCAGCCCAGGACTAGCGGATTACAGTGAGCAGTTCTTC. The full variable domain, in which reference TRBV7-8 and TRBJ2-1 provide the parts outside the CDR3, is GAGVSQSPRYKVAKRGQDVALRCDPISGHVSLFWYQQALGQGPEFLTYFQNEAQLDKSGLPSDRFFAERPEGSVSTLKIQRTQQEDSAVYLCASSPGLADYSEQFFGPGTRLTVL.

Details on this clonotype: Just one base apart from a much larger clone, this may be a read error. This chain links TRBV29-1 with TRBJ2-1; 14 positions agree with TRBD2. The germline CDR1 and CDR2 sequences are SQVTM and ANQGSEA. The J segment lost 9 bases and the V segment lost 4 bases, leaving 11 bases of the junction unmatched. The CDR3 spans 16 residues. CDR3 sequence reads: CSVVGTSGSNKGEQFF. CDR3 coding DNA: TGCAGCGTTGTGGGGACTAGCGGGAGTAATAAGGGTGAGCAGTTCTTC.

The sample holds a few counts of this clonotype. CDR3: CASSTRQGAAEAFF. For the CDR3, the DNA is TGTGCCAGTAGTACCCGACAGGGGGCTGCTGAAGCTTTCTTT. The chain recombines TRBV19 with TRBJ1-1, with 10 bases fitting TRBD1. Trimming took 4 bases from V and 6 from J; bases not matched to a gene: 5. The CDR3 extends over 14 amino acids. The germline V gene has CDR1 LNHDA and CDR2 SQIVND (reference sequence).

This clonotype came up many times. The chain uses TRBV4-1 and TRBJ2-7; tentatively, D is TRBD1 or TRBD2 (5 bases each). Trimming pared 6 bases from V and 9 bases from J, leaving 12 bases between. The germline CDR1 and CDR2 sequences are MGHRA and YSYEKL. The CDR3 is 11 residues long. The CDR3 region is CASSHDGGQYF. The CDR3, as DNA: TGCGCCAGCAGTCACGATGGGGGGCAGTACTTC.

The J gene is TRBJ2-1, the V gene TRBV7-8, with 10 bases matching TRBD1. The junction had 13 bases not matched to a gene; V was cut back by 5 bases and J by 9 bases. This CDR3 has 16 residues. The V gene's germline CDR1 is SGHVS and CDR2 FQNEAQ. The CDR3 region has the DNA TGTGCCAGCAGCCCCGGGACAGGGGTTGAGAGGGGTGAGCAGTTCTTC. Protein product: CASSPGTGVERGEQFF.

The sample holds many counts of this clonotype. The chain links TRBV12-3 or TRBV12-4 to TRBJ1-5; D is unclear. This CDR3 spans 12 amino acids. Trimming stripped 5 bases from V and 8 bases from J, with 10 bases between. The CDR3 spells CASSADGEPQHF. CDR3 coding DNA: TGTGCCAGCAGTGCCGACGGGGAGCCCCAGCATTTT.

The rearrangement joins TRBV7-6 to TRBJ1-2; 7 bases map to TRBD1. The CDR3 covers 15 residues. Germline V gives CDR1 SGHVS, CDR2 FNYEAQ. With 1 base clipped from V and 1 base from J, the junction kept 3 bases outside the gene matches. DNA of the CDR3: TGTGCCAGCAGCTTAGGGGGACAGAGTAACTATGGCTACACCTTC. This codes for CASSLGGQSNYGYTF. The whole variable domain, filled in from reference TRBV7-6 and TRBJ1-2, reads GAGVSQSPRYKVTKRGQDVALRCDPISGHVSLYWYRQALGQGPEFLTYFNYEAQQDKSGLPNDRFSAERPEGSISTLTIQRTEQRDSAMYRCASSLGGQSNYGYTFGSGTRLTVV.

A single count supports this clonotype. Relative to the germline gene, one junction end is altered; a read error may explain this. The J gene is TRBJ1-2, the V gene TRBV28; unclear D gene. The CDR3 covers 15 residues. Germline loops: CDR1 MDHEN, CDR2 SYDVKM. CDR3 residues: CVSSYLDRKNYGYTF. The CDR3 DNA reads TGTGTCAGCAGTTATCTCGACCGAAAAAACTATGGCTACACCTTC.

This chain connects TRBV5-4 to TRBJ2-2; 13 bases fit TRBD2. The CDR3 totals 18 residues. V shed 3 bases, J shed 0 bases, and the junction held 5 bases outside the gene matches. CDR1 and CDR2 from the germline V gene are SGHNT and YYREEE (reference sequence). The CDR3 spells CASSSGLAGLANTGELFF. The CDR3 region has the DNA TGTGCCAGCAGCTCGGGACTAGCGGGGCTGGCGAACACCGGGGAGCTGTTTTTT.

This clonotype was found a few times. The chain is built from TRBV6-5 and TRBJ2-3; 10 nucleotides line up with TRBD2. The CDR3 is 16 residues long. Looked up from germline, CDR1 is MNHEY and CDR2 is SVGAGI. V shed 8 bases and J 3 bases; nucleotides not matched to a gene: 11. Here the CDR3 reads CASFSQSSGRTDTQYF. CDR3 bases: TGTGCCAGCTTCTCACAAAGTAGCGGGAGGACAGATACGCAGTATTTT.

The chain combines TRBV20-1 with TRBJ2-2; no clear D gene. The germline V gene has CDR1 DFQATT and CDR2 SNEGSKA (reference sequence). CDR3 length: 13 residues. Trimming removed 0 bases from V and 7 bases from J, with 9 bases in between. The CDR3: CSARDNSGGELFF. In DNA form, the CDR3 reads TGCAGTGCTAGAGATAACTCGGGCGGGGAGCTGTTTTTT.

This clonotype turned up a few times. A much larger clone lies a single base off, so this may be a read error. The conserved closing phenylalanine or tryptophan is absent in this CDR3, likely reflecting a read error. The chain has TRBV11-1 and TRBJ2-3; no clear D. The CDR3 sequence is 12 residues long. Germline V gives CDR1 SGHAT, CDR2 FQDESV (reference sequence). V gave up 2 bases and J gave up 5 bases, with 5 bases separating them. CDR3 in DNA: TGTGCCAGCAGCTTAAGTCAAGATACGCAGTATCTT. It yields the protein CASSLSQDTQYL.

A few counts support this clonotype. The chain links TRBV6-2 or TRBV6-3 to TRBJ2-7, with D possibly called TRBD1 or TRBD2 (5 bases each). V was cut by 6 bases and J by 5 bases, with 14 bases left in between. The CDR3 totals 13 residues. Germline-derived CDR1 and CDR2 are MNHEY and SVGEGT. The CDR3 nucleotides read TGTGCCAGCAGGCTAGGGGCCGGGGACGAGCAGTACTTC. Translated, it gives CASRLGAGDEQYF.

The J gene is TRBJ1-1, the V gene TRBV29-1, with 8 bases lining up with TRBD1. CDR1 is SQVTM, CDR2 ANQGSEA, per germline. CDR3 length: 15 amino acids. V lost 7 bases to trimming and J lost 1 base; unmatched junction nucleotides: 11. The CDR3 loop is CSGGQEGYQNTEAFF. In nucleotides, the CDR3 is TGCAGCGGGGGACAGGAAGGCTATCAGAACACTGAAGCTTTCTTT.

In DNA form, the CDR3 reads TGTGCCAGCAGGCCCGACAGGGGGAAACACCCACGGGACATTCAGTACTTC. Protein sequence: CASRPDRGKHPRDIQYF. The genes are TRBV28 and TRBJ2-4; 9 bases fit TRBD1. The CDR3 runs 17 residues. Germline lookup yields CDR1 MDHEN and CDR2 SYDVKM. V gave up 6 bases and J gave up 8 bases; unmatched junction bases: 17.

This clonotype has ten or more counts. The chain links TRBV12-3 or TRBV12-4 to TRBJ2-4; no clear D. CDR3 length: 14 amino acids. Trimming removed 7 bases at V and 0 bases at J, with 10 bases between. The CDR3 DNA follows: TGTGCCAGCACCCGGGCCCAAGCCAAAAACATTCAGTACTTC. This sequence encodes CASTRAQAKNIQYF.

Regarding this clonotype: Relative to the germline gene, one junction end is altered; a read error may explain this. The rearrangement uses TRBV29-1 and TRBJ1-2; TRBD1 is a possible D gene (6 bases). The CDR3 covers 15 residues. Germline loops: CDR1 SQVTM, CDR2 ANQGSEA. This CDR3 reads CSVEGGRGRNYDYTF. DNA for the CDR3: TGCAGCGTTGAAGGAGGCAGGGGACGTAACTATGACTACACCTTC. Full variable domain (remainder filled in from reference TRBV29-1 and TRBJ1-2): SAVISQKPSRDICQRGTSLTIQCQVDSQVTMMFWYRQQPGQSLTLIATANQGSEATYESGFVIDKFPISRPNLTFSTLTVSNMSPEDSSIYLCSVEGGRGRNYDYTFGSGTRLTVV.

The CDR3 here is CASCPGTGGFGYTF. CDR3 DNA: TGTGCCAGCTGCCCCGGGACAGGGGGCTTTGGCTACACCTTC. This sequence joins TRBV6-1 and TRBJ1-2; 12 bases match TRBD1. With V trimmed by 8 bases and J by 7 bases, 8 bases remained unmatched. Germline V lookup: CDR1 MNHNS, CDR2 SASEGT. This CDR3 comprises 14 residues.

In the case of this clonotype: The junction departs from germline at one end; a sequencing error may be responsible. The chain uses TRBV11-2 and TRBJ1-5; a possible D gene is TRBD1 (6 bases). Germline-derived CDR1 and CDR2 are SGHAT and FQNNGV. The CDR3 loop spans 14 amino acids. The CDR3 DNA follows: TGTGTCAGCAGCCAACAGGGAAGTCGCGAACCCCAGCATTTT. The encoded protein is CVSSQQGSREPQHF.

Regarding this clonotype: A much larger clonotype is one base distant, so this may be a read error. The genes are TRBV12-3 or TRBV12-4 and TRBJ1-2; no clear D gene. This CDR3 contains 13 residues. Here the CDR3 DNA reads TGTGCCAGCAGTCCCACCGCTAAATATGGCTACACCTTC. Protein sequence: CASSPTAKYGYTF.

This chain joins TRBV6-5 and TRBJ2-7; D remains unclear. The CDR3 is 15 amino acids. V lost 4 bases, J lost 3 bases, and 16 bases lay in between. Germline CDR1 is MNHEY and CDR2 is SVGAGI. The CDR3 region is CASSFIDGLGYEQYF. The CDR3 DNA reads TGTGCCAGCAGTTTCATCGACGGGTTAGGCTACGAGCAGTACTTC.

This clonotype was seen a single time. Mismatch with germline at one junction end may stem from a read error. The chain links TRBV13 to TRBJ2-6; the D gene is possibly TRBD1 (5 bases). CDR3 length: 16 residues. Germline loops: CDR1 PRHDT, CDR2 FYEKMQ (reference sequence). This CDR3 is CASGAPTSSGANLLTF. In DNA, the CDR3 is TGTGCCAGCGGAGCACCCACGAGCTCTGGGGCCAACCTCCTGACTTTC.

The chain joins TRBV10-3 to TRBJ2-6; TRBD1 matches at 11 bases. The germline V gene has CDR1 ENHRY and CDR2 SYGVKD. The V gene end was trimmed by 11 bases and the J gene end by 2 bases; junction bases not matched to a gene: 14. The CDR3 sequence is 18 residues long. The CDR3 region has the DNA TGTGCCTCAAAGTCTACCGGGACAGGGGGTACTGGGGCCAACGTCCTGACTTTC. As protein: CASKSTGTGGTGANVLTF.

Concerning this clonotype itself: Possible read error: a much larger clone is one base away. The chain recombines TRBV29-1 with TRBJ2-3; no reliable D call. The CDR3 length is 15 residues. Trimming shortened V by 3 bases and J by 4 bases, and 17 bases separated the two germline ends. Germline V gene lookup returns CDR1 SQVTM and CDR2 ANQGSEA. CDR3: CSVDGMPRSPDTQYF. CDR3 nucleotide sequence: TGCAGCGTTGATGGAATGCCGCGGAGCCCAGATACGCAGTATTTT.